The T cell receptor beta chain under discussion was sequenced for a study of technical replicates of blood from a few donors. Trimming cost V 4 bases and J 1 base, with 8 bases left between them. Germline-derived CDR1 and CDR2 are SGHTA and FQGNSA. The CDR3 is 14 residues long. Assay used: immunoSEQ multiplex PCR; TCRdb lists only in-frame clones, some missing. The table has about 88,000 clones, around 90% seen once; the top ten hold roughly 0.26%. This receptor was taken from a human donor in good health. The specimen sequenced was T cells isolated from PBMCs. The chain has TRBV7-2 and TRBJ1-5; TRBD1 might be the D (6 bases). CDR3 sequence reads: CASSWGLSNQPQHF. The CDR3 DNA follows: TGTGCCAGCAGCTGGGGGCTCAGCAATCAGCCCCAGCATTTT.